Listed below are T cell receptor beta chains from one sample, sequenced in a study of T cell responses to AZD1222 COVID-19 vaccine. Method: immunoSEQ multiplex PCR; TCRdb's copy keeps in-frame clones and lacks some. This sample yields approximately 140,000 clones, of which more than 85% are seen a single time; roughly 3.3% belongs to the top ten. Sequenced material: peripheral blood, taken 28 days after the second AZD1222 dose. These receptors were obtained from an adult who received the AZD1222 COVID-19 vaccine. CDR3s include the opening cysteine and the closing phenylalanine or tryptophan. The D gene is left open where the match is weak. Clone size, where shown, is once, few, many, or a class for clones that have expanded.

J,length,D,V,size,DNA,CDR3
TRBJ1-4,15,.,TRBV6-1,once,TGTGCCAGCAGTGAAGGGGGCATTGAGACGCGAAAACTGTTTTTT,CASSEGGIETRKLFF
TRBJ2-7,16,TRBD2,TRBV9,.,TGTGCCAGCAGCGCCGAAAGCGGGAGGCTCCCCTACGAGCAGTACTTC,CASSAESGRLPYEQYF
TRBJ1-5,14,TRBD1,TRBV2,.,TGTGCCAGCAGTCAACAGGGGAAGAGTCAGCCCCAGCATTTT,CASSQQGKSQPQHF
TRBJ2-3,11,TRBD1,TRBV20-1,.,TGCAGCGGACAGGGCTTGGATACGCAGTATTTT,CSGQGLDTQYF
TRBJ1-2,17,TRBD1,TRBV6-2/TRBV6-3,.,TGTGCCAGCAGTGACCTCAGACAGGGCGCCCCTAACTATGGCTACACCTTC,CASSDLRQGAPNYGYTF
TRBJ1-4,13,.,TRBV10-3,.,TGTGCCACTCAGGGACACGGGAATGAAAAACTGTTTTTT,CATQGHGNEKLFF
TRBJ2-1,13,TRBD2,TRBV12-3/TRBV12-4,.,TGTGCCAGCAGTTTAGCGAGCGGGAGCGAGCAGTTCTTC,CASSLASGSEQFF
TRBJ2-1,12,.,TRBV28,.,TGTGCCAGCAGTTTACTCTACAATGAGCAGTTCTTC,CASSLLYNEQFF
TRBJ2-7,16,.,TRBV9,.,TGTGCCAGCAGCGTAGGATTCCGGGACCCATTTTACGAGCAGTACTTC,CASSVGFRDPFYEQYF
TRBJ1-1,15,.,TRBV21-1,.,TGTGCCAGCAGCATCCATGACAGGTATATAACTGAAGCTTTCTTT,CASSIHDRYITEAFF
TRBJ2-7,13,.,TRBV28,.,TGTGCCAGCCTCCCCCCTATGATGGGCGAGCAGTACTTC,CASLPPMMGEQYF
TRBJ2-7,12,.,TRBV30,.,TGTGCCTGGAGTAGTGGGGAATACGAGCAGTACTTC,CAWSSGEYEQYF
TRBJ1-5,12,.,TRBV19,.,TGTGCCAGTACCTCTCGGGGGGGGACCGAGCATTTT,CASTSRGGTEHF
TRBJ1-2,13,TRBD1,TRBV5-5,.,TGTGCCAGCAGCTATATGGGACAGGGGGCCTACACCTTC,CASSYMGQGAYTF
TRBJ2-1,15,TRBD1,TRBV5-1,.,TGCGCCAGCAGCACCGGTCCCGGGACAGGGAATGAGCAGTTCTTC,CASSTGPGTGNEQFF
TRBJ2-4,15,.,TRBV10-2,.,TGCGCCAGCAGAAACTATGATTTTGGCAAAAACATTCAGTACTTC,CASRNYDFGKNIQYF
TRBJ1-5,14,.,TRBV5-1,few,TGCGCCAGCAGCCCAGGGACGGGTAATCAGCCCCAGCATTTT,CASSPGTGNQPQHF
TRBJ2-3,16,.,TRBV5-4,.,TGTGCCAGCAGCAGGGCAGTGGTCGCGGAGACAGATACGCAGTATTTT,CASSRAVVAETDTQYF
TRBJ2-7,15,.,TRBV28,.,TGTGCCAGCCGACGTAGGGGGACTCCTTTCTACGAGCAGTACTTC,CASRRRGTPFYEQYF
TRBJ2-7,12,.,TRBV12-3/TRBV12-4,.,TGTGCCAGCAGTTCCGGGACCTACGAGCAGTACTTC,CASSSGTYEQYF
TRBJ1-5,13,.,TRBV6-2/TRBV6-3,.,TGTGCCAGCAGCCAGGAAAAGGACCAGCCCCAGCATTTT,CASSQEKDQPQHF
TRBJ2-1,15,TRBD2,TRBV19,once,TGTGCCAGTAGTTCCGGACTAGCGGGAATAAATGAGCAGTTCTTC,CASSSGLAGINEQFF
TRBJ2-3,11,.,TRBV28,.,TGTGCCAGCAGCTCCGCCTGGACGCAGTATTTT,CASSSAWTQYF
TRBJ2-2,15,.,TRBV27,.,TGTGCCAGCAGTTTAACGCGGGAATTCACCGGGGAGCTGTTTTTT,CASSLTREFTGELFF
TRBJ1-1,15,.,TRBV18,.,TGTGCCAGCTCACCTAATAGACAGGAGAACACTGAAGCTTTCTTT,CASSPNRQENTEAFF
TRBJ2-1,15,TRBD1,TRBV24-1,.,TGTGCCACCAGTGTTGACAGGGCCTCCTACAATGAGCAGTTCTTC,CATSVDRASYNEQFF
TRBJ1-2,14,TRBD1,TRBV10-3,.,TGTGCCATCAGGGGACAGGGATTCGACTATGGCTACACCTTC,CAIRGQGFDYGYTF
TRBJ2-7,14,TRBD2,TRBV6-6,.,TGTGCCAGCACCAGAAGCGGGAGCTTTAACGAGCAGTACTTC,CASTRSGSFNEQYF
TRBJ1-2,14,.,TRBV7-9,.,TGTGCCAGCAGCTTAGACCGGCCGGCGGGGGGCTACACCTTC,CASSLDRPAGGYTF
TRBJ1-3,12,.,TRBV29-1,.,TGCAGCGTTGAAGGCCCCCAACACACCATATATTTT,CSVEGPQHTIYF
TRBJ2-2,15,.,TRBV5-1,.,TGCGCCAGCAGCTGGGACTGGAGAAACACCGGGGAGCTGTTTTTT,CASSWDWRNTGELFF
TRBJ1-1,12,.,TRBV5-1,.,TGCGCCAGCAGCTTGACAGACACTGAAGCTTTCTTT,CASSLTDTEAFF
TRBJ1-5,15,.,TRBV11-3,.,TGTGCCAGCAGCCCCTGGACGTCGAGCAATCAGCCCCAGCATTTT,CASSPWTSSNQPQHF
TRBJ2-2,13,.,TRBV12-5,.,TGTGCTAGTGGTTTGGGGGCGGCCCGGGAGCTGTTTTTT,CASGLGAARELFF
TRBJ2-2,15,.,TRBV6-5,.,TGTGCCAGCAGCGCCGTGGGACCGAACACCGGGGAGCTGTTTTTT,CASSAVGPNTGELFF
TRBJ1-1,15,TRBD1,TRBV28,.,TGTGCCAGCAGCTCGAAAGTCCGGGACAGGGTGTCAGCTTTCTTT,CASSSKVRDRVSAFF
TRBJ2-7,14,.,TRBV6-5,.,TGTGCCAGCAGGTTGCGACAGGACGAATACGAGCAGTACTTC,CASRLRQDEYEQYF
TRBJ2-7,16,TRBD2,TRBV9,.,TGTGCCAGCAGTCCCCAAGCGGGGGAGGAGAACTACGAGCAGTACTTC,CASSPQAGEENYEQYF
TRBJ1-2,15,.,TRBV3-1/TRBV3-2,.,TGTGCCAGCAGCCCCCCCGGACAGAGGTGGGATGGCTACACCTTC,CASSPPGQRWDGYTF
TRBJ1-1,15,.,TRBV9,once,TGTGCCAGCAGCGTAGATGGGAGGACCGTAACTGAAGCTTTCTTT,CASSVDGRTVTEAFF
TRBJ2-2,16,TRBD2,TRBV5-1,once,TGCGCCAGCAGCTCGGGACTAGCGGCGAACACCGGGGAGCTGTTTTTT,CASSSGLAANTGELFF
TRBJ2-1,14,.,TRBV19,.,TGTGCCAGTAGTATCGACTCCAAGTACAATGAGCAGTTCTTC,CASSIDSKYNEQFF
TRBJ2-7,15,.,TRBV2,.,TGTGCCAGCAGAAAAACCCAGCGTGGCTCCTACGAGCAGTACTTC,CASRKTQRGSYEQYF
TRBJ2-7,13,.,TRBV7-2,.,TGTGCCAGCAGCTTGCCCAGCGCCTACGAGCAGTACTTC,CASSLPSAYEQYF
TRBJ2-7,14,TRBD2,TRBV18,.,TGTGCCAGCTCACAGACTAGCGATCACTACGAGCAGTACTTC,CASSQTSDHYEQYF
TRBJ1-1,14,.,TRBV11-2,.,TGTGCCAGCAGCGCAGAACAGCGGAACACTGAAGCTTTCTTT,CASSAEQRNTEAFF
TRBJ1-1,15,.,TRBV5-4,.,TGTGCCAGCAGCTTGGTAGGGGGGATGAACACTGAAGCTTTCTTT,CASSLVGGMNTEAFF
TRBJ2-1,18,.,TRBV11-2,once,TGTGCCAGCAGGACAACTAGGAGGGATCCTAGCTCCTACAATGAGCAGTTCTTC,CASRTTRRDPSSYNEQFF
TRBJ2-7,15,.,TRBV28,.,TGTGCCAGCAGTTTGAGGGGAAGGGGATCCTACGAGCAGTACTTC,CASSLRGRGSYEQYF